The 3 T cell receptor beta chains below come from one sample, sequenced in a study of low-dose radiotherapy and immunotherapy resistance in tumors. Primers used for first-strand cDNA, a TRAV- and TRBV-specific set, covered both alpha and beta chains. Both a constant-region primer and a V-primer adapter served to amplify TCRs across roughly 21 PCR cycles. TCRdb passed the reads through MiXCR, listing each CDR3 protein once. The repertoire holds some 60,000 distinct CDR3 sequences, 26% seen once, with less than 8% in the top ten. Specified time point: before trial treatment. The sample here was PBMCs, taken before treatment. The receptors come from a male donor with rectosigmoid adenocarcinoma.

This clonotype was seen ten or more times. This chain uses TRBV29-1 with TRBJ2-3; possibly TRBD2 for D (6 bases). Germline-derived CDR1 and CDR2 are SQVTM and ANQGSEA. The CDR3 sequence is 12 residues long. Trimming cost V 5 bases and J 6 bases, with 12 bases left between them. The CDR3 nucleotides read TGCAGCGTTAGGACTGGGGGGGATACGCAGTATTTT. This translates into CSVRTGGDTQYF.

The table lists this clonotype with many counts. The chain employs TRBV28 and TRBJ2-7; D not resolved. The germline V and J ends were trimmed by 9 bases and 4 bases, with 16 bases remaining between them. The CDR3 consists of 13 residues. CDR1 MDHEN and CDR2 SYDVKM come from the germline V gene. DNA for the CDR3: TGTGCCAGTGTGTCGGGCGCCCTTTACGAGCAGTACTTC. Its translation: CASVSGALYEQYF.

This clonotype was seen repeatedly, ten times or more. CDR3 sequence (DNA): TGTGCCAGCAGTCTTGGGACATTTGTCGGGATAAACTACGAGCAGTACTTC. Encoded protein: CASSLGTFVGINYEQYF. The chain is built from TRBV6-2 or TRBV6-3 and TRBJ2-7, with D perhaps TRBD1 (6 bases). Germline V gene lookup returns CDR1 MNHEY and CDR2 SVGEGT. Trimming shortened V by 5 bases and J by 3 bases, and 23 bases separated the two germline ends. The CDR3 loop spans 17 amino acids.